This entry concerns a single TCR beta chain. Its antigen remains unidentified. A second about 7 to 12 cycle PCR used barcoded and J-beta primers. One entry per CDR3 protein results from TCRdb running MiXCR on the 5' RACE reads. The data show roughly 1.5 million distinct CDR3 sequences, approximately 42% seen once. V shed 2 bases and J 6 bases; nucleotides not matched to a gene: 5. Per the germline V gene, CDR1 is DFQATT and CDR2 is SNEGSKA (reference sequence). The CDR3 runs to 15 residues. Each sample yielded at least 7 million isolated PBMCs. The sample comes from a study of blood T cells in healthy people across ages. Study outcomes and limitations: Aged donors had fewer naive CD4+ cells and lower diversity than long-lived donors. Those diversity estimates obtained from one million T cells were thought to be underestimates.

J is TRBJ1-5 and V is TRBV20-1; 12 bases map to TRBD1. The sequencing input was blood. This receptor was identified in a young woman in good health. The CDR3 here is CSARKGQGAGQPQHF. CDR3 nucleotide sequence: TGCAGTGCTAGAAAGGGACAGGGGGCCGGTCAGCCCCAGCATTTT.